A single sample is the source of the 16 T cell receptor beta chains below, sequenced in a study of control samples from healthy donors and cancer patients. Data came from immunoSEQ multiplex PCR; TCRdb stores just in-frame clones and leaves some out. The sample holds about 120,000 clones, around 87% seen once. The sample taken for sequencing was blood. These receptors were taken from a man aged 25 to 40 in good health.

The table lists this clone with a count of one. The chain carries TRBV19 and TRBJ1-2; unclear D gene. This CDR3 region has 14 residues. Trimming took off 1 base at V and 3 bases at J, with 9 bases between the two ends. CDR1 and CDR2 from the germline V gene are LNHDA and SQIVND (reference sequence). In DNA form, the CDR3 reads TGTGCCAGTAGTATAGTAGAGAGCTACTATGGCTACACCTTC. Residues: CASSIVESYYGYTF.

The genes are TRBV6-5 and TRBJ2-3; D may be TRBD2 (6 bases). The CDR3 covers 14 residues. The V gene lost 6 bases and the J gene lost 0 bases, with 10 bases spanning the gap. The germline V gene encodes CDR1 MNHEY and CDR2 SVGAGI. The CDR3 spells CASRPGLSTDTQYF. The CDR3 nucleotides read TGTGCCAGCAGGCCGGGACTCAGCACAGATACGCAGTATTTT.

The genes are TRBV11-2 and TRBJ2-7; no clear D gene. CDR3 size: 14 residues. Germline lookup yields CDR1 SGHAT and CDR2 FQNNGV. V lost 2 bases and J lost 3, with 11 bases in between. The CDR3 is CASSLMGPSYEQYF. The CDR3 DNA reads TGTGCCAGCAGCTTAATGGGTCCTAGCTACGAGCAGTACTTC.

The chain carries TRBV3-1 (or the pseudogene TRBV3-2) and TRBJ1-5; D perhaps matches TRBD1 (5 bases). The CDR3 extends over 14 amino acids. The V gene's germline CDR1 is LGHDT and CDR2 YNNKEL (reference sequence). The V end lost 0 bases, the J end lost 7 bases, and 10 bases lay between the germline ends. The CDR3 loop reads CASSQDLRDQPQHF. In DNA, the CDR3 is TGTGCCAGCAGCCAAGACCTCCGGGACCAGCCCCAGCATTTT.

This sequence joins TRBV9 and TRBJ1-2; 7 bases fit TRBD1. The V segment lost 0 bases and the J segment 7 bases; nucleotides outside the gene matches: 6. The germline V gene encodes CDR1 SGDLS and CDR2 YYNGEE. The CDR3 contains 14 residues. CDR3 region: CASSVADRVTGYTF. The CDR3 DNA reads as TGTGCCAGCAGCGTAGCTGACAGGGTTACTGGCTACACCTTC.

The chain recombines TRBV12-5 with TRBJ1-6; D might be TRBD1 (5 bases). This CDR3 region has 14 residues. Trimming took 7 bases from V and 6 from J, leaving 13 bases between them. Germline V gene lookup returns CDR1 LGHNT and CDR2 FRNRAP. CDR3: CASAPIGGNSPLHF. In nucleotides, the CDR3 is TGTGCTAGTGCCCCTATCGGGGGTAATTCACCCCTCCACTTT.

The V call is TRBV7-7, the J call TRBJ2-3; D remains unclear. The CDR3 has 14 residues. Trimming removed 1 base at V and 0 bases at J, with 5 bases between. Germline V gene data show CDR1 as SSHAT and CDR2 as FNYEAQ (reference sequence). This chain's CDR3 is CASSLGRSTDTQYF. The CDR3, as DNA: TGTGCCAGCAGCTTAGGTAGGAGCACAGATACGCAGTATTTT. The full variable domain, rest sourced from reference TRBV7-7 and TRBJ2-3, is GAGVSQSPRYKVTKRGQDVTLRCDPISSHATLYWYQQALGQGPEFLTYFNYEAQPDKSGLPSDRFSAERPEGSISTLTIQRTEQRDSAMYRCASSLGRSTDTQYFGPGTRLTVL.

The rearrangement uses TRBV18 and TRBJ2-5; no clear D. Germline loops: CDR1 KGHSH, CDR2 LQKENI. V was shortened by 2 bases and J by 4 bases, with 17 bases between the two germline ends. The CDR3 totals 16 residues. CDR3 sequence (DNA): TGTGCCAGCTCACCAAACCCACCTTCAACCCGAGAGACCCAGTACTTC. Its translation: CASSPNPPSTRETQYF.

This chain links TRBV19 with TRBJ2-3; 13 bases align to TRBD2. CDR1 and CDR2 from the germline V gene are LNHDA and SQIVND (reference sequence). V shed 7 bases, J shed 5 bases, and the junction held 9 bases outside the gene matches. The CDR3 loop spans 16 amino acids. The CDR3 region is CASTLGTSGVGDTQYF. For the CDR3, the DNA is TGTGCCAGTACCCTCGGGACTAGCGGGGTTGGAGATACGCAGTATTTT.

The chain has TRBV5-4 and TRBJ1-5; D is undetermined. The germline V gene encodes CDR1 SGHNT and CDR2 YYREEE (reference sequence). This CDR3 is built from 14 residues. The V end was cut by 4 bases, the J end by 7 bases, with 15 bases between. The CDR3 reads CASSGGPERQPQHF. CDR3 in DNA: TGTGCCAGCAGCGGAGGACCTGAGCGGCAGCCCCAGCATTTT.

The chain recombines TRBV6-5 with TRBJ1-6; maybe TRBD1 (6 bases). V shed 4 bases and J shed 10 bases, with 14 bases lying between them. CDR1 MNHEY and CDR2 SVGAGI come from the germline V gene. The CDR3 totals 14 residues. This CDR3 reads CASSSTTGPSPLHF. The CDR3 DNA reads as TGTGCCAGCAGTTCCACGACAGGCCCCTCACCCCTCCACTTT.

This sequence joins TRBV3-1 (or the pseudogene TRBV3-2) and TRBJ2-5; the D gene is possibly TRBD1 (6 bases). Germline CDR1 is LGHDT and CDR2 is YNNKEL (reference sequence). Trimming took 4 bases from V and 2 from J, leaving 11 bases between them. The CDR3 is made up of 14 amino acids. The CDR3 DNA is TGTGCCAGCAGCCTGACAGGTCGGCAAGAGACCCAGTACTTC. The encoded protein is CASSLTGRQETQYF.

In its sample, this clone was seen once. V usage is TRBV11-2 and J usage is TRBJ1-2, with D perhaps TRBD1 (5 bases). The length of the CDR3 is 13 residues. The germline V gene has CDR1 SGHAT and CDR2 FQNNGV. V was clipped by 4 bases and J by 7 bases, with 13 bases between them. The CDR3 loop is CASSSSGVFGYTF. In DNA, the CDR3 is TGTGCCAGCAGCTCGTCGGGGGTTTTTGGCTACACCTTC.

This clone was seen a handful of times. J is TRBJ2-4 and V is TRBV9; unclear D gene. Germline CDR1 and CDR2: SGDLS and YYNGEE. CDR3 length: 14 amino acids. The V gene lost 0 bases and the J gene lost 0 bases, with 4 bases spanning the gap. The CDR3 DNA is TGTGCCAGCAGCGTAGGCGGAGCCAAAAACATTCAGTACTTC. Protein: CASSVGGAKNIQYF.

This rearrangement joins TRBV30 to TRBJ1-3; D remains ambiguous. The CDR3 contains 13 residues. Per the germline V gene, CDR1 is GTSNPN and CDR2 is SVGIG (reference sequence). Trimming shortened V by 4 bases and J by 4 bases, and 11 bases separated the two germline ends. CDR3 protein: CAWNPSGGNTIYF. CDR3 DNA sequence: TGTGCCTGGAATCCATCGGGAGGAAACACCATATATTTT.

The chain employs TRBV5-1 and TRBJ1-4; D gene ambiguous. The CDR3 is 16 amino acids. From germline, CDR1 is SGHRS and CDR2 YFSETQ. V was shortened by 3 bases and J by 0 bases, with 12 bases between the two germline ends. This CDR3 reads CASSSFLRSTNEKLFF. As DNA, the CDR3 is TGCGCCAGCAGCTCTTTCCTCAGATCAACTAATGAAAAACTGTTTTTT.